This T cell receptor (beta chain) comes out of a study of cytomegalovirus exposure and HLA in healthy donors. Whole-study context: Of all 398 donors who were genotyped, 75% to 90% belonged to the Caucasian-associated ancestry cluster. Study-level findings and limits: Rarity held for most TCR sequences, but there were some public TCRs that occurred in many donors.

The study ran its PCR with 60 Vbeta and 13 Jbeta primers. Profiling relied on immunoSEQ multiplex PCR, and the TCRdb table lists in-frame clones only, not all of them. The repertoire holds around 70,000 clones, with more than 80% as singletons. As regards this clone: Its specificity is not known.

Sequenced: PBMCs. The sequence was obtained from a human donor in good health.

CDR3 protein: CASSSGLAGLTDTQYF. In nucleotides, the CDR3 is TGTGCCAGCAGCTCGGGACTAGCGGGGCTCACAGATACGCAGTATTTT. V and J are TRBV7-2 and TRBJ2-3; 13 nucleotides match TRBD2. The CDR3 covers 16 residues. Germline assignment: CDR1 SGHTA and CDR2 FQGNSA. The J segment lost 2 bases and the V segment lost 4 bases, leaving 3 bases of the junction unmatched.